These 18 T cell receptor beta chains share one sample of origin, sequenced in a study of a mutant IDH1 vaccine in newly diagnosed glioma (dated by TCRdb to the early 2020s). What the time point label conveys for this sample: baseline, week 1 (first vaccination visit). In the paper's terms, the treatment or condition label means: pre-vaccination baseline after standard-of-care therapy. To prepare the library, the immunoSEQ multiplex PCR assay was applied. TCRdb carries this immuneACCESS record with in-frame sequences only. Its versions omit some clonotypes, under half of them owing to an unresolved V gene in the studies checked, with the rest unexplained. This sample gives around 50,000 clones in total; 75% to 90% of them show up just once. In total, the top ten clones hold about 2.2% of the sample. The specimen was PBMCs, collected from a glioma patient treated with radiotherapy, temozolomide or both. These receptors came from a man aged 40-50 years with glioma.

The CDR3 DNA reads as TGCGCCAGCAGCCAAGAGGTGGGTTTAGCGGGAGAAGGAGAGACCCAGTACTTC. Translation gives CASSQEVGLAGEGETQYF. This chain joins TRBV4-1 and TRBJ2-5, with 9 bases lining up with TRBD2. There are 18 residues in the CDR3. Germline V lookup: CDR1 MGHRA, CDR2 YSYEKL. J was trimmed by 4 bases and V by 0 bases; bases with no gene match: 12.

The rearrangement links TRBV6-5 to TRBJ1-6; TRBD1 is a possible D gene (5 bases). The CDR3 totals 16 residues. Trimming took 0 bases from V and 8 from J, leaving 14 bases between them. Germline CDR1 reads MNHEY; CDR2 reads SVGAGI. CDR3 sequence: CASSYSTGHSDSPLHF. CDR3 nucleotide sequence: TGTGCCAGCAGTTACTCGACTGGACACTCGGATTCACCCCTCCACTTT.

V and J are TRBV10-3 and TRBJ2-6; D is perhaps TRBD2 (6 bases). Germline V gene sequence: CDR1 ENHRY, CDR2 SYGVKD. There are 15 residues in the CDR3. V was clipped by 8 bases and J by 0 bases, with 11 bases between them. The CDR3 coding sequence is TGTGCCATCCGATCCGGGGGCTCTGGGGCCAACGTCCTGACTTTC. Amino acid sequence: CAIRSGGSGANVLTF.

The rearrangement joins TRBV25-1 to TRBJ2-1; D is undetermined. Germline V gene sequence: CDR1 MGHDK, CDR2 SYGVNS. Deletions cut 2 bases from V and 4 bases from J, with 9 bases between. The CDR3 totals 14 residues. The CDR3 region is CASSEPPAYNEQFF. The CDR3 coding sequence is TGTGCCAGCAGTGAACCCCCCGCTTACAATGAGCAGTTCTTC.

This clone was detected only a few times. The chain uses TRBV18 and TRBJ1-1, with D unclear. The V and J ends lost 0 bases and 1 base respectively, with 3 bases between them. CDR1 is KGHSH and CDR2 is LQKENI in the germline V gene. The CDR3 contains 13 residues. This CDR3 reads CASSPPENTEAFF. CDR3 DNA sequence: TGTGCCAGCTCACCACCGGAGAACACTGAAGCTTTCTTT.

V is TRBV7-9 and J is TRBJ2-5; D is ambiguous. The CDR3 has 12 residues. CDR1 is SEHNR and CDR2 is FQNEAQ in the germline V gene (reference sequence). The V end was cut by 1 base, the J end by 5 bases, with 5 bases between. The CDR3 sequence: CASSLVKETQYF. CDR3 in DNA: TGTGCCAGCAGCTTAGTGAAGGAGACCCAGTACTTC.

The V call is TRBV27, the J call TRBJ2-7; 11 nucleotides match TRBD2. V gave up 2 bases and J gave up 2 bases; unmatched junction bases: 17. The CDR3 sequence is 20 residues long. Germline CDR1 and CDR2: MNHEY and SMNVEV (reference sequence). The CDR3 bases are TGTGCCAGCAGTTTAAGGTCTCCCGGAGTACTAGCGGGAGTCCCCTACGAGCAGTACTTC. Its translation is CASSLRSPGVLAGVPYEQYF.

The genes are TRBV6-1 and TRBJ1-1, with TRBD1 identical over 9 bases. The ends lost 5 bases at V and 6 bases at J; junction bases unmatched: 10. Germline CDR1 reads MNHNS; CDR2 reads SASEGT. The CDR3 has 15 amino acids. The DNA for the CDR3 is TGTGCCAGCAGTATATACGGGACAGGGTCCTCTGAAGCTTTCTTT. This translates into CASSIYGTGSSEAFF.

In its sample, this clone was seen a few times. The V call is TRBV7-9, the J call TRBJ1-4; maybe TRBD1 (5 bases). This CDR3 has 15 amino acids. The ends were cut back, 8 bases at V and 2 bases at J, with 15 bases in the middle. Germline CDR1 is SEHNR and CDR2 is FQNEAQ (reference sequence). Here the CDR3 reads CASDSLGPTNEKLFF. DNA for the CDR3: TGTGCCAGCGACAGTCTGGGACCTACTAATGAAAAACTGTTTTTT.

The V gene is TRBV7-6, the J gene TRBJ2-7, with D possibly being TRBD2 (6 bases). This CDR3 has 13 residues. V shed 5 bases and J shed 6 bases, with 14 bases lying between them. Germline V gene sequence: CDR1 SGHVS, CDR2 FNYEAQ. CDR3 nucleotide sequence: TGTGCCAGCAGCCAAGGACTACCGCCCGAGCAGTACTTC. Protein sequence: CASSQGLPPEQYF.

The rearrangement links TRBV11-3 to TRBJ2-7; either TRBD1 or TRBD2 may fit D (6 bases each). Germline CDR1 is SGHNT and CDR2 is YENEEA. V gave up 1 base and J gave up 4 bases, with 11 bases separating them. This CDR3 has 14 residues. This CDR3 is CASSLGQGRYEQYF. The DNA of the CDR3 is TGTGCCAGCAGCTTAGGGCAGGGGAGGTACGAGCAGTACTTC.

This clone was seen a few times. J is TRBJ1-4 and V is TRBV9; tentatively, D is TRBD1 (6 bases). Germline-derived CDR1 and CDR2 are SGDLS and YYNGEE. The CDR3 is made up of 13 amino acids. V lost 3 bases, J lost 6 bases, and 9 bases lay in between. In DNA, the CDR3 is TGTGCCAGCAGCGCGGGACAATATGAAAAACTGTTTTTT. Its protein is CASSAGQYEKLFF. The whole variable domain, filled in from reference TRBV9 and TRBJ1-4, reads DSGVTQTPKHLITATGQRVTLRCSPRSGDLSVYWYQQSLDQGLQFLIQYYNGEERAKGNILERFSAQQFPDLHSELNLSSLELGDSALYFCASSAGQYEKLFFGSGTQLSVL.

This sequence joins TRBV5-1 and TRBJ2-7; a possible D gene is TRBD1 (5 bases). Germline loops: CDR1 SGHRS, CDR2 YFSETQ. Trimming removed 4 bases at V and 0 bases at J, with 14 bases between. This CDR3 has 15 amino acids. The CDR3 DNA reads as TGCGCCAGCAGCACCGACAGTTGGATCTCCTACGAGCAGTACTTC. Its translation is CASSTDSWISYEQYF.

The CDR3 DNA is TGTGCCAGCAGCGGCCGGGACAGGAGCACTGAAGCTTTCTTT. Its protein product is CASSGRDRSTEAFF. This chain joins TRBV9 and TRBJ1-1; 8 bases agree with TRBD1. The V segment lost 3 bases and the J segment 4 bases; nucleotides outside the gene matches: 5. Germline values: CDR1 SGDLS, CDR2 YYNGEE. The CDR3 sequence is 14 residues long.

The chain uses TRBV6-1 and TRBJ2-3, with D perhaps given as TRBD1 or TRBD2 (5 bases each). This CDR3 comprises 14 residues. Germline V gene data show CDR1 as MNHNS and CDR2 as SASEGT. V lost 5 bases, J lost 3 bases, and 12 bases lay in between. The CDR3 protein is CASSRGVQTDTQYF. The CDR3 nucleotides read TGTGCCAGCAGTAGAGGGGTTCAAACAGATACGCAGTATTTT.

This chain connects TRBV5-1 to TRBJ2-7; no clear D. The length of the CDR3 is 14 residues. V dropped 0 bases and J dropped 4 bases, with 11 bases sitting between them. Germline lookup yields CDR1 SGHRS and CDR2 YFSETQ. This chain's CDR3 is CASSLALGMYEQYF. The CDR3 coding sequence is TGCGCCAGCAGCTTGGCCCTAGGAATGTACGAGCAGTACTTC.

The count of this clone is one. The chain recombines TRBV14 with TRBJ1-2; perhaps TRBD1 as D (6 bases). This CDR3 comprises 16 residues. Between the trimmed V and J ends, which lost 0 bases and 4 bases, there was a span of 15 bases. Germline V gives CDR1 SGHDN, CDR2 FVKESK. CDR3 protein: CASSQDGDTWGYGYTF. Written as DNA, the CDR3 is TGTGCCAGCAGCCAAGATGGGGACACTTGGGGCTATGGCTACACCTTC.

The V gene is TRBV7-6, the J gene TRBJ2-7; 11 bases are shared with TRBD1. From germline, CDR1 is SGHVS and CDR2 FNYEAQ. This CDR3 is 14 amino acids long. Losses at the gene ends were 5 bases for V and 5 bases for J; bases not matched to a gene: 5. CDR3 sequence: CASSPGQGADEQYF. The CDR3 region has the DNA TGTGCCAGCAGCCCCGGACAGGGGGCGGACGAGCAGTACTTC.